This is a list of T cell receptor beta chains from one sample in a study of vaccination effects on CD4 cells after COVID-19. The data were produced by immunoSEQ multiplex PCR, yet TCRdb's version contains in-frame clones alone and is incomplete. The table has 22,000 or so clones, under 75% seen once; the top ten hold around two fifths. No antigen has been identified for these receptors. The sample here was CD4+ T cells from PBMCs cultured with a peptide pool, taken before COVID-19 vaccination. These receptor sequences come from a human donor who had a prior SARS-CoV-2 infection. CDR3s include the opening cysteine and the closing phenylalanine or tryptophan. The D gene is left open where the match is weak. The listing skips clone size in some rows; elsewhere it reads once, few, many or a size class.

J	V	size	length	D	CDR3	DNA
TRBJ2-3	TRBV4-3	few	17	TRBD2	CASSRQTGTSGSDTQYF	TGCGCCAGCAGCCGCCAGACCGGGACTAGCGGCTCGGATACGCAGTATTTT
TRBJ2-2	TRBV4-2	.	12	.	CASSREAGELFF	TGTGCCAGCAGCCGTGAAGCCGGGGAGCTGTTTTTT
TRBJ2-3	TRBV4-1	few	13	.	CASSQERPDTQYF	TGCGCCAGCAGCCAAGAAAGGCCAGATACGCAGTATTTT
TRBJ1-6	TRBV21-1	.	20	.	CASSKGALESGDSYNSPLHF	TGTGCCAGCAGCAAAGGGGCTTTAGAATCAGGGGATTCCTATAATTCACCCCTCCACTTT
TRBJ2-1	TRBV5-1	.	11	.	CASSLAAEQFF	TGCGCCAGCAGCTTGGCGGCTGAGCAGTTCTTC
TRBJ2-7	TRBV12-3/TRBV12-4	few	13	.	CASSLLPSGEQYF	TGTGCCAGCAGTCTACTACCGTCGGGCGAGCAGTACTTC
TRBJ2-7	TRBV6-5	few	13	.	CASSSRGERGQYF	TGTGCCAGCAGTTCCCGGGGTGAGCGCGGGCAGTACTTC
TRBJ2-7	TRBV3-1/TRBV3-2	few	14	.	CASSQDDGANEQYF	TGTGCCAGCAGCCAAGATGACGGGGCTAACGAGCAGTACTTC
TRBJ2-7	TRBV30	.	14	.	CAWSVGGSSYEQYF	TGTGCCTGGAGTGTAGGGGGTTCAAGCTACGAGCAGTACTTC
TRBJ1-2	TRBV2	few	12	.	CASSEVRGGYTF	TGTGCCAGCAGTGAAGTTAGGGGAGGCTACACCTTC
TRBJ2-3	TRBV10-3	.	16	.	CAISEYVLAGGGTQYF	TGTGCCATCAGTGAGTATGTACTAGCAGGTGGCGGTACGCAGTATTTT
TRBJ2-3	TRBV3-1/TRBV3-2	.	15	.	CASSQPGRGTDTQYF	TGTGCCAGCAGCCAACCGGGACGTGGCACAGATACGCAGTATTTT
TRBJ2-3	TRBV29-1	.	12	.	CSVDKSSTTQYF	TGCAGCGTTGATAAGTCCTCAACGACGCAGTATTTT
TRBJ2-5	TRBV5-6	.	14	.	CASSLLPGRETQYF	TGTGCCAGCAGCTTGCTTCCAGGGAGAGAGACCCAGTACTTC
TRBJ1-1	TRBV4-1	few	16	.	CASSQGLRRGSRQAFF	TGCGCCAGCAGCCAAGGATTACGGCGGGGGAGTCGACAAGCTTTCTTT
TRBJ1-6	TRBV18	.	15	.	CASSPGPGGDSPLHF	TGTGCCAGCTCACCTGGCCCGGGCGGTGATTCACCCCTCCACTTT
TRBJ2-3	TRBV5-4	.	15	TRBD2	CASSTGGAQRDTQYF	TGTGCCAGCAGCACGGGGGGGGCGCAACGAGATACGCAGTATTTT
TRBJ1-5	TRBV6-4	few	15	.	CASSGTPSSNQPQHF	TGTGCCAGCAGTGGCACACCATCTAGCAATCAGCCCCAGCATTTT
TRBJ2-2	TRBV5-1	.	16	TRBD1	CASSLGTGANTGELFF	TGCGCCAGCAGCTTGGGGACAGGGGCGAACACCGGGGAGCTGTTTTTT
TRBJ1-2	TRBV7-2	.	16	TRBD1	CASSLSRGAGNSGYTF	TGTGCCAGCAGCTTATCCAGGGGGGCAGGGAATAGTGGCTACACCTTC
TRBJ1-2	TRBV19	once	13	.	CASSILEAYGYTF	TGTGCCAGTAGTATTCTCGAGGCTTATGGCTACACCTTC
TRBJ2-2	TRBV21-1	.	16	.	CASSKGRGLDTGELFF	TGTGCCAGCAGCAAAGGTAGGGGGCTGGACACCGGGGAGCTGTTTTTT
TRBJ2-5	TRBV27	few	14	.	CASSRGVFQETQYF	TGTGCCAGCAGTAGGGGAGTCTTCCAAGAGACCCAGTACTTC
TRBJ1-2	TRBV7-2	.	13	TRBD1	CASSLGQDYGYTF	TGTGCCAGCAGCTTGGGACAGGATTATGGCTACACCTTC